A selection of T cell receptor beta chains follows, all from one sample in a study of blood T cell repertoires in COVID-19. TCRdb's table, derived via immunoSEQ multiplex PCR, lists solely in-frame clones and lacks some. Among over 200,000 clones listed, roughly 86% were seen once. The specimen sequenced was peripheral blood. Receptors originate from a man between 35 and 55 years old who had recovered from COVID-19. Each CDR3 is given with its conserved first and last residue. The order of the fields is J gene, clone size, V gene, D gene, CDR3 protein, CDR3 DNA. The D gene is left open where the match is weak. Size is stated for part of the rows, as once, few or many counts, or as a class when the clone is expanded.

>TRBJ2-3|few|TRBV29-1|NA
CSVARSQGDTQYF
TGCAGCGTTGCTAGAAGCCAGGGAGATACGCAGTATTTT
>TRBJ2-3|NA|TRBV5-5|NA
CASSLGGVDTQYF
TGTGCCAGCAGCTTGGGCGGTGTTGATACGCAGTATTTT
>TRBJ2-3|NA|TRBV3-1/TRBV3-2|NA
CASSQWNGGGRDTQYF
TGTGCCAGCAGCCAATGGAACGGCGGGGGCCGGGATACGCAGTATTTT
>TRBJ2-1|NA|TRBV7-2|NA
CASSRSVASSYNEQFF
TGTGCCAGCTCCCGATCGGTAGCTAGTTCCTACAATGAGCAGTTCTTC
>TRBJ2-2|once|TRBV14|NA
CASSLTGDPGTGELFF
TGTGCCAGCAGCCTTACGGGGGACCCAGGCACCGGGGAGCTGTTTTTT
>TRBJ2-3|NA|TRBV2|TRBD2
CASGGRGLADTQYF
TGTGCCAGTGGGGGGAGGGGCTTGGCAGATACGCAGTATTTT
>TRBJ1-4|NA|TRBV29-1|NA
CSVGEAGSGKLFF
TGCAGCGTTGGTGAGGCAGGGTCAGGAAAACTGTTTTTT
>TRBJ2-7|NA|TRBV9|NA
CASSGRSHEQYF
TGTGCCAGCAGCGGCAGGTCCCACGAGCAGTACTTC
>TRBJ2-7|NA|TRBV9|TRBD2
CASSVASGRISEQYF
TGTGCCAGCAGCGTAGCAAGCGGGAGAATTTCCGAGCAGTACTTC
>TRBJ2-1|NA|TRBV7-3|NA
CASSLTGASVPTQFF
TGTGCCAGCAGCTTAACAGGGGCTAGCGTCCCCACCCAGTTCTTC
>TRBJ2-1|NA|TRBV5-8|NA
CASSFSRVNEQFF
TGTGCCAGCAGCTTTTCCAGGGTCAACGAGCAGTTCTTC
>TRBJ2-5|NA|TRBV5-4|NA
CASSPTRLQETQYF
TGTGCCAGCAGCCCTACGAGGCTGCAAGAGACCCAGTACTTC
>TRBJ2-7|NA|TRBV5-5|TRBD2
CASSIGPGTSGTYEQYF
TGTGCCAGCAGCATCGGCCCCGGGACTAGCGGGACCTACGAGCAGTACTTC
>TRBJ2-3|NA|TRBV20-1|NA
CSAEWDTQYF
TGCAGTGCGGAGTGGGATACGCAGTATTTT
>TRBJ1-3|NA|TRBV9|NA
CASSLRTAAGNTIYF
TGTGCCAGCAGCCTTCGGACAGCGGCTGGAAACACCATATATTTT
>TRBJ2-1|NA|TRBV7-7|TRBD2
CASSSSGGASEQFF
TGTGCCAGCAGTTCTAGCGGGGGGGCTAGTGAGCAGTTCTTC
>TRBJ1-2|NA|TRBV6-5|TRBD1
CASRSDRVPNYGYTF
TGTGCCAGCAGGTCAGACAGGGTACCCAACTATGGCTACACCTTC
>TRBJ1-6|NA|TRBV7-2|NA
CASSPGLGGSYNSPLHF
TGTGCCAGCAGCCCTGGGCTCGGGGGGTCCTATAATTCACCCCTCCACTTT
>TRBJ1-2|NA|TRBV29-1|NA
CSVDAANYGYTF
TGCAGCGTTGACGCGGCTAACTATGGCTACACCTTC
>TRBJ2-7|NA|TRBV4-1|NA
CASSQVGGLSVKYEQYF
TGCGCCAGCAGCCAAGTGGGGGGGCTGAGCGTGAAGTACGAGCAGTACTTC
>TRBJ1-2|once|TRBV11-2|TRBD1
CASSLTGGAHTYGYTF
TGTGCCAGCAGCTTAACAGGGGGGGCGCATACCTATGGCTACACCTTC
>TRBJ1-6|NA|TRBV6-2/TRBV6-3|TRBD1
CASSTLGQRNSPLHF
TGTGCCAGCAGTACTCTGGGACAGAGGAATTCACCCCTCCACTTT
>TRBJ2-1|NA|TRBV11-3|NA
CASSLTRNEQFF
TGTGCCAGCAGCTTAACGAGGAATGAGCAGTTCTTC
>TRBJ2-1|NA|TRBV9|NA
CASSLNYNEQFF
TGTGCCAGCAGCCTTAACTACAATGAGCAGTTCTTC
>TRBJ2-2|NA|TRBV18|TRBD2
CASSPRLADTGELFF
TGTGCCAGCTCACCAAGACTAGCGGACACCGGGGAGCTGTTTTTT
>TRBJ2-7|NA|TRBV12-3/TRBV12-4|NA
CAIGRHLSYEQYF
TGTGCCATCGGCCGACACCTATCCTACGAGCAGTACTTC
>TRBJ2-7|once|TRBV3-1/TRBV3-2|NA
CASSQVSSYEQYF
TGTGCCAGCAGCCAAGTGAGCTCCTACGAGCAGTACTTC
>TRBJ2-7|once|TRBV6-2/TRBV6-3|TRBD2
CASSPGTSYSYEQYF
TGTGCCAGCAGCCCCGGGACTAGCTACTCCTACGAGCAGTACTTC
>TRBJ2-7|NA|TRBV6-6|TRBD1
CASSRKQGAIAGKVGEQYF
TGTGCCAGCAGTCGGAAGCAGGGGGCGATTGCCGGGAAGGTAGGCGAGCAGTACTTC
>TRBJ2-3|NA|TRBV7-6|TRBD2
CASSLGTSGGAVTDTQYF
TGTGCCAGCAGCTTAGGGACTAGCGGGGGGGCCGTCACAGATACGCAGTATTTT
>TRBJ2-2|NA|TRBV19|NA
CASRRENTGELFF
TGTGCCAGTAGACGGGAGAACACCGGGGAGCTGTTTTTT
>TRBJ2-7|NA|TRBV27|TRBD1
CASSRLGQEDYEQYF
TGTGCCAGCAGCCGACTCGGACAGGAGGACTACGAGCAGTACTTC
>TRBJ1-1|NA|TRBV28|NA
CASSPPRGEAFF
TGTGCCAGCAGTCCCCCCCGGGGTGAAGCTTTCTTT
>TRBJ1-2|once|TRBV27|TRBD1
CASSFAQGGLGRGYTF
TGTGCCAGCAGTTTTGCCCAGGGGGGCCTCGGTCGTGGCTACACCTTC
>TRBJ2-7|NA|TRBV2|NA
CASSVRGEQYF
TGTGCCAGCAGTGTCCGAGGCGAGCAGTACTTC
>TRBJ1-1|NA|TRBV3-1/TRBV3-2|NA
CASSPTHGGTEAFF
TGTGCCAGCAGCCCCACACACGGAGGGACTGAAGCTTTCTTT
>TRBJ1-6|NA|TRBV6-5|NA
CASGEWESPLHF
TGTGCCAGCGGCGAGTGGGAGTCACCCCTCCACTTT
>TRBJ2-1|NA|TRBV7-2|TRBD2
CASSLAPGTSPHEQFF
TGTGCCAGCAGCTTAGCACCTGGGACTAGCCCACATGAGCAGTTCTTC
>TRBJ2-5|NA|TRBV20-1|NA
CSARTSETQYF
TGCAGTGCTAGAACTTCTGAGACCCAGTACTTC
>TRBJ2-2|NA|TRBV3-1/TRBV3-2|NA
CASSQGGQGNTGELFF
TGTGCCAGCAGCCAAGGTGGGCAGGGCAACACCGGGGAGCTGTTTTTT
>TRBJ2-2|NA|TRBV6-1|NA
CASSETGLAGELFF
TGTGCCAGCAGTGAAACGGGTTTGGCCGGGGAGCTGTTTTTT
>TRBJ2-6|once|TRBV15|NA
CATTSRGLGANVLTF
TGTGCCACCACTAGCAGAGGGCTTGGGGCCAACGTCCTGACTTTC
>TRBJ1-1|NA|TRBV19|NA
CASSILVHTEAFF
TGTGCCAGTAGTATACTAGTCCACACTGAAGCTTTCTTT
>TRBJ1-1|NA|TRBV11-3|NA
CASSSHMNTEAFF
TGTGCCAGCAGCTCCCACATGAACACTGAAGCTTTCTTT
>TRBJ1-2|NA|TRBV6-6|TRBD1
CASSPRGYYGYTF
TGTGCCAGCAGTCCCAGGGGGTACTATGGCTACACCTTC
>TRBJ2-5|NA|TRBV7-9|TRBD2
CASSLLAGGPETQYF
TGTGCCAGCAGCTTATTAGCGGGGGGGCCGGAGACCCAGTACTTC
>TRBJ2-7|NA|TRBV5-6|NA
CASTPPGGVPYEQYF
TGTGCCAGCACCCCCCCGGGGGGCGTTCCCTACGAGCAGTACTTC
>TRBJ1-6|NA|TRBV12-3/TRBV12-4|NA
CASSLFMPLHF
TGTGCCAGCAGTTTATTCATGCCCCTCCACTTT
>TRBJ1-5|NA|TRBV5-4|TRBD1
CASSQDRGVNQPQHF
TGTGCCAGCAGCCAGGACAGGGGGGTTAATCAGCCCCAGCATTTT
>TRBJ2-2|NA|TRBV6-2/TRBV6-3|TRBD2
CASSYVRLAGGQTGELFF
TGTGCCAGCAGTTACGTCCGACTAGCGGGGGGGCAAACCGGGGAGCTGTTTTTT
>TRBJ1-2|NA|TRBV25-1|TRBD1
CASSGQGGGYTF
TGTGCCAGCAGCGGACAGGGAGGAGGCTACACCTTC
>TRBJ2-5|once|TRBV7-3|NA
CASSLNSQETQYF
TGTGCCAGCAGCTTAAACAGTCAAGAGACCCAGTACTTC
>TRBJ2-1|NA|TRBV7-8|NA
CASSLRPEGYNEQFF
TGTGCCAGCAGCTTAAGGCCTGAGGGCTACAATGAGCAGTTCTTC